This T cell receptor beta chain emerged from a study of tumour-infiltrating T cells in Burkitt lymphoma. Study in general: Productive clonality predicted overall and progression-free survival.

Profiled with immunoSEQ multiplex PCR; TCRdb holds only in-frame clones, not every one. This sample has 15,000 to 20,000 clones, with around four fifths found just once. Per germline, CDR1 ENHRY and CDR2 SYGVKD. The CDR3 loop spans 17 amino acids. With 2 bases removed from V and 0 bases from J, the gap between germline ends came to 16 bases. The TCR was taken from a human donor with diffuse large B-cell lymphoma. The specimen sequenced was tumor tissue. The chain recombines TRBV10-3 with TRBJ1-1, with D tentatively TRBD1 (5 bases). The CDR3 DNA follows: TGTGCCATCAGTGAGGAGGGGAAGGGCCTCATGAACACTGAAGCTTTCTTT. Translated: CAISEEGKGLMNTEAFF.